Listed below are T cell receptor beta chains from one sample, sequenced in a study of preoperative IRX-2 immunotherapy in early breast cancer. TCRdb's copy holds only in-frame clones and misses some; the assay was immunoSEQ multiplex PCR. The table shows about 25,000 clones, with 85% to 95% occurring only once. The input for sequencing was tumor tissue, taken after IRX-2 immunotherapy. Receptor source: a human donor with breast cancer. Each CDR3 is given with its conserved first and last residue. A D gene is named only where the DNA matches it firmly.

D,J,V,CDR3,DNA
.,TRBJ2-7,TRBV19,CASSAKTGGDYEQYF,TGTGCCAGTAGTGCCAAGACTGGAGGGGACTACGAGCAGTACTTC
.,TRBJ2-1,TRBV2,CASSMAAYNEQFF,TGTGCCAGCAGCATGGCAGCCTACAATGAGCAGTTCTTC
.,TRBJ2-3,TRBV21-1,CASSKGEDTQYF,TGTGCCAGCAGCAAAGGGGAAGATACGCAGTATTTT
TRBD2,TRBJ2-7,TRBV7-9,CASSSPETSGPYEQYF,TGTGCCAGCAGCTCCCCAGAGACTAGCGGTCCCTACGAGCAGTACTTC
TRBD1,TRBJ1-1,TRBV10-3,CAISERDRVKQGVFF,TGTGCCATCAGTGAGAGGGACAGGGTGAAGCAAGGTGTTTTCTTT
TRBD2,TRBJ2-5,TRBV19,CASSTGRGETQYF,TGTGCCAGTAGTACGGGGAGGGGAGAGACCCAGTACTTC
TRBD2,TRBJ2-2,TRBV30,CAWSFRLTSGRGDTGELFF,TGTGCCTGGAGTTTTCGCTTGACTAGCGGGAGAGGCGACACCGGGGAGCTGTTTTTT
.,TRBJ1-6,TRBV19,CASSLPGVRGGYNSPLHF,TGTGCCAGTAGTCTCCCGGGGGTCCGAGGAGGATATAATTCACCCCTCCACTTT
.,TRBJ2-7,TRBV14,CASSPGTSTYEQYF,TGTGCCAGCAGTCCCGGGACAAGTACCTACGAGCAGTACTTC
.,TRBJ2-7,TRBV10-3,CAISEIASPTYEQYF,TGTGCCATCAGTGAGATAGCGTCCCCAACCTACGAGCAGTACTTC
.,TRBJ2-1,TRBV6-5,CASSANGGYNEQFF,TGTGCCAGCAGTGCAAATGGGGGGTACAATGAGCAGTTCTTC
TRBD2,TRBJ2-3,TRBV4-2,CASSKGLAGYTDTQYF,TGTGCCAGCAGCAAGGGACTAGCGGGGTACACAGATACGCAGTATTTT
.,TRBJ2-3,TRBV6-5,CASTGGRGQYTQYF,TGTGCCAGCACAGGAGGGAGGGGACAATATACGCAGTATTTT
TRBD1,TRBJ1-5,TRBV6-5,CASSSNDRVGQPQHF,TGTGCCAGCAGCTCCAACGACAGGGTTGGTCAGCCCCAGCATTTT
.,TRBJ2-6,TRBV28,CASSLPGRGANVLTF,TGTGCCAGCAGTTTACCAGGGAGGGGGGCCAACGTCCTGACTTTC
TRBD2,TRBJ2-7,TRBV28,CASSFPERELYEQYF,TGTGCCAGCAGTTTCCCAGAGCGGGAACTCTACGAGCAGTACTTC
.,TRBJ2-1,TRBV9,CASSPRRLGGEQFF,TGTGCCAGCAGCCCCCGTAGACTAGGGGGTGAGCAGTTCTTC
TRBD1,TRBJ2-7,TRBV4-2,CASSQDAGQGFYEQYF,TGTGCCAGCAGCCAAGACGCAGGACAGGGATTCTACGAGCAGTACTTC
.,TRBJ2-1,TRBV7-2,CASSLRPPPGTPPRNEQFF,TGTGCCAGCAGCTTAAGACCCCCACCCGGGACCCCGCCCAGGAATGAGCAGTTCTTC
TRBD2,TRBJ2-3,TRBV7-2,CASSSLAGPLDTQYF,TGTGCCAGCAGCTCACTAGCGGGGCCTCTTGATACGCAGTATTTT
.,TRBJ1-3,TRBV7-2,CASSLGVLGGNTIYF,TGTGCCAGCAGCTTGGGTGTGTTAGGTGGAAACACCATATATTTT
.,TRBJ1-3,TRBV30,CARAEEDDSGNTIYF,TGTGCCCGGGCAGAAGAGGACGACTCTGGAAACACCATATATTTT
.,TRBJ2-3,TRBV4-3,CASSQDGGGSHTQYF,TGCGCCAGCAGCCAAGACGGTGGAGGATCTCATACGCAGTATTTT
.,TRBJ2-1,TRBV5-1,CASSLGLASYNEQFF,TGCGCCAGCAGCTTAGGGCTAGCGTCTTACAATGAGCAGTTCTTC
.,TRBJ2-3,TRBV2,CASRFPPTSFINTQYF,TGTGCCAGCAGGTTCCCTCCGACTAGTTTTATTAATACGCAGTATTTT
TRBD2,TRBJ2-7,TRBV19,CASSIRTSGAYEQYF,TGTGCCAGTAGTATCCGAACTAGCGGGGCCTACGAGCAGTACTTC